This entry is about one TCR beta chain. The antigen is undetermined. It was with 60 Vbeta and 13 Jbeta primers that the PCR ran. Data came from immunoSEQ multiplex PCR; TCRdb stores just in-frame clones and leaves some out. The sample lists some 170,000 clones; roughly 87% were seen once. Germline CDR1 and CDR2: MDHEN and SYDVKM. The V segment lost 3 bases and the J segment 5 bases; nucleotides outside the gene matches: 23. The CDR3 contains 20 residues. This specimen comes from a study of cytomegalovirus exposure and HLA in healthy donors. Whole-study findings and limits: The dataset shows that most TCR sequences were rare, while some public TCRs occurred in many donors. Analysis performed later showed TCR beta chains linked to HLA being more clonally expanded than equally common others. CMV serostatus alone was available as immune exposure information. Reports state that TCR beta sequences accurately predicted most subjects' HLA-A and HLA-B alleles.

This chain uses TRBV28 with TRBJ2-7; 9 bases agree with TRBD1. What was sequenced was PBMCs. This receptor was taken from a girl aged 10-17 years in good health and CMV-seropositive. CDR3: CASSFPPTILRDRVLDEQYF. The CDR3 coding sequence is TGTGCCAGCAGTTTCCCACCCACCATCCTCCGGGACAGGGTATTGGACGAGCAGTACTTC.